This T cell receptor beta chain comes out of a study of blood T cells in healthy people across ages. Study-level results: It was the long-lived donors that had more naive CD4+ cells and higher diversity than aged donors.

Primed by a sample-barcoded 5' primer and a J-beta primer mix, a second PCR proceeded for 7 to 11 cycles. Each of the cDNA molecules was tagged by a template-switch adaptor with 12 random nucleotides. TCRdb re-derived calls from the 5' RACE reads in MiXCR, one entry per CDR3 protein. The sample lists 1.5 million or so distinct CDR3 sequences, roughly two fifths occurring once. The donors, all healthy, were Caucasians living in Russia, aged about 6 to 90. This clonotype was seen many times. Its antigen is not identified. With V trimmed by 0 bases and J by 6 bases, 9 bases remained unmatched. The CDR3 has 17 amino acids. Germline-derived CDR1 and CDR2 are SGHRS and YFSETQ.

The V gene is TRBV5-1, the J gene TRBJ2-1; 10 bases map to TRBD2. The receptor was derived from a woman aged 18-29 years in good health. The specimen sequenced was blood. CDR3 loop: CASSLAIPGLALNEQFF. CDR3 nucleotide sequence: TGCGCCAGCAGCTTGGCCATTCCGGGACTAGCGCTCAATGAGCAGTTCTTC.